This T cell receptor (beta chain) emerged from a study of sequential checkpoint blockade in melanoma. Across the study: Arm A got nivolumab then ipilimumab; arm B the reverse, 1:1. After both sequences, patients received maintenance nivolumab.

The length of the CDR3 is 13 residues. CDR1 SEHNR and CDR2 FQNEAQ come from the germline V gene (reference sequence). J was trimmed by 3 bases and V by 7 bases; bases with no gene match: 5. TCRdb's copy holds only in-frame clones and misses some; the assay was immunoSEQ multiplex PCR. The sample has under 50,000 clones, around nine tenths seen once. Sample treatment: randomized to nivolumab then ipilimumab (arm A) or the reverse (arm B). Patients had received no earlier DNA-damaging chemotherapy. Live CD3+CD8+ CD19− CD56− cells were sorted from PBMCs. This receptor was obtained from a human donor with melanoma. The rearrangement links TRBV7-9 to TRBJ2-5, with TRBD1 matching 7 bases. Source: CD8+ T cells sorted from blood (inferred from file names), taken from a patient given nivolumab and ipilimumab in sequence. The CDR3 sequence: CASIPTGKETQYF. Here the CDR3 DNA reads TGTGCCAGCATCCCGACAGGGAAAGAGACCCAGTACTTC.